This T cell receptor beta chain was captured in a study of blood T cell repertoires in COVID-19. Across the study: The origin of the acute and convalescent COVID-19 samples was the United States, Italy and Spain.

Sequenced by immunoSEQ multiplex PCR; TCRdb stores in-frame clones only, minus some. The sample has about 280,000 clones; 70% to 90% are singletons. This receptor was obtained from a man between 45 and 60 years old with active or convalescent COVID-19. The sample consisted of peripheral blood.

CDR3 DNA sequence: TGTGCCATCAGTCAGACAGGGGCCTACGAGCAGTACTTC. Translated: CAISQTGAYEQYF. The chain uses TRBV10-3 and TRBJ2-7, with TRBD1 matching 8 bases. The CDR3 runs 13 residues. Trimming cost V 5 bases and J 2 bases; bases outside gene matches: 2. Germline assignment: CDR1 ENHRY and CDR2 SYGVKD.